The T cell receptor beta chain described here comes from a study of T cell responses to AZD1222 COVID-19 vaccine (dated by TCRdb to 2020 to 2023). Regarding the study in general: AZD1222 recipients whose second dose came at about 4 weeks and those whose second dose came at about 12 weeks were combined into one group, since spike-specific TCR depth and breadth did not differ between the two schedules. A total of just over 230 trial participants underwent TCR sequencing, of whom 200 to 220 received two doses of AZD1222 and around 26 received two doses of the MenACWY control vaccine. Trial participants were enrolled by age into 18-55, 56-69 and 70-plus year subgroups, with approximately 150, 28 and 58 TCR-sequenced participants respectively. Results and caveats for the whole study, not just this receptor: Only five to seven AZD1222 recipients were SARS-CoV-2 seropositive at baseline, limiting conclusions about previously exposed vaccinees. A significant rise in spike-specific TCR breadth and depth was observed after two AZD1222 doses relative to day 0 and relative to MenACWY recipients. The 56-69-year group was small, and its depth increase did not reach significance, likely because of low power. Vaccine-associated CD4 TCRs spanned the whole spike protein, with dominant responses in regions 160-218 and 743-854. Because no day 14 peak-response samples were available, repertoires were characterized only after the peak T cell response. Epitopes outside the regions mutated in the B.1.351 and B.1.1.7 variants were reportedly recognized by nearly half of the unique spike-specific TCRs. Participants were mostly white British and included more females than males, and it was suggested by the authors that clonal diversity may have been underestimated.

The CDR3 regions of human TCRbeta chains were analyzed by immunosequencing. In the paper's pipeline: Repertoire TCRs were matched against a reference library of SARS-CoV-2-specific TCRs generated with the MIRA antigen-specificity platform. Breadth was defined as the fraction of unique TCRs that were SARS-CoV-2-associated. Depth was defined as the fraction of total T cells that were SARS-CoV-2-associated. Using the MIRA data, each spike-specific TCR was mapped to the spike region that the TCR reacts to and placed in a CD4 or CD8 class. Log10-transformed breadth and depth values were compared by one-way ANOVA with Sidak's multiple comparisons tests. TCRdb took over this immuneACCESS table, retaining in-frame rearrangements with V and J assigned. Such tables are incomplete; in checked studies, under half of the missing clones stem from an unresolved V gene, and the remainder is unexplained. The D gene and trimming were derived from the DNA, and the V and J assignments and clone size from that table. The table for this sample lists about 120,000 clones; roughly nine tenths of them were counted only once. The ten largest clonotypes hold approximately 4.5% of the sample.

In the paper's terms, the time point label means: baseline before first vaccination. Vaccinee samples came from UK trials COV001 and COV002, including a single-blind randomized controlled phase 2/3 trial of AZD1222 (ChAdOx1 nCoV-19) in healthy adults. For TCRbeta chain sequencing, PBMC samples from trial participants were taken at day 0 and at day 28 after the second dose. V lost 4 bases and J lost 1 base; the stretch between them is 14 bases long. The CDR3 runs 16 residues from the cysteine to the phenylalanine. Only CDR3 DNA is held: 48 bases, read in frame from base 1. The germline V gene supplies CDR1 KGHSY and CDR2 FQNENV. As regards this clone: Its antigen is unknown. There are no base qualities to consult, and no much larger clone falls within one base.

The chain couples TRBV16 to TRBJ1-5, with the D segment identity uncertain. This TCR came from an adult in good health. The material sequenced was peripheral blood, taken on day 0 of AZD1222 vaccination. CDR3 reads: CASSRSPVVSNQPQHF. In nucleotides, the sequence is TGTGCCAGCAGCCGCTCTCCAGTGGTGAGCAATCAGCCCCAGCATTTT.